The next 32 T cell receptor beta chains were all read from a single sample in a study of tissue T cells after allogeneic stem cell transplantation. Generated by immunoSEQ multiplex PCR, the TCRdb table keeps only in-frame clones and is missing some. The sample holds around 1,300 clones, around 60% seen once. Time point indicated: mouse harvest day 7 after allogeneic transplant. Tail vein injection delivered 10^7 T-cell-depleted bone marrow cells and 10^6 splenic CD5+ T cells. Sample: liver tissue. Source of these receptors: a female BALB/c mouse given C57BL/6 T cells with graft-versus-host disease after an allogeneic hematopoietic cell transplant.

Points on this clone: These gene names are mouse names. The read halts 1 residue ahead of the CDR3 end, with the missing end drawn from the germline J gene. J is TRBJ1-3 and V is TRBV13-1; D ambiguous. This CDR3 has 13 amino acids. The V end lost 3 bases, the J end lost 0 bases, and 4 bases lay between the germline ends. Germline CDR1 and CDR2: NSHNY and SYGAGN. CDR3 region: CASSGGSGNTLYF. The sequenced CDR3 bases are TGTGCCAGCAGTGGGGGTTCTGGAAATACGCTCTAT.

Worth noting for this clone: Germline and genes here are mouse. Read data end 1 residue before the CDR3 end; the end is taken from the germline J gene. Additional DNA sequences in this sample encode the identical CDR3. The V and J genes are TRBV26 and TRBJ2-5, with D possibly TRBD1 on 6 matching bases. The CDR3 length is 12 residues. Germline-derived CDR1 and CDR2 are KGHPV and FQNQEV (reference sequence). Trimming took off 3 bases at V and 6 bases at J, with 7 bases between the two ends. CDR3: CASSLQGDTQYF. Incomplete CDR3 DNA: TGTGCCAGCAGTCTCCAGGGGGACACCCAGTAC. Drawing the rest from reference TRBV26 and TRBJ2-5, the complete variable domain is NSKVIQTPRYLVKGQGQKAKMRCIPEKGHPVVFWYQQNKNNEFKFLINFQNQEVLQQIDMTEKRFSAECPSNSPCSLEIQSSEAGDSALYLCASSLQGDTQYFGPGTRLLVL.

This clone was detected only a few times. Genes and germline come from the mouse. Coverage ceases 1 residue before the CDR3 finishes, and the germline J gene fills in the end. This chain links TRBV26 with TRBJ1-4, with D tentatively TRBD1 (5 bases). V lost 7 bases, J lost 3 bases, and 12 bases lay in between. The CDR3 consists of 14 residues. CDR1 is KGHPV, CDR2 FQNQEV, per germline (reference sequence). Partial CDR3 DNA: TGTGCCAGCACCCACAGGAGAACCAACGAAAGATTATTT. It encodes CASTHRRTNERLF. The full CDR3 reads CASTHRRTNERLFF.

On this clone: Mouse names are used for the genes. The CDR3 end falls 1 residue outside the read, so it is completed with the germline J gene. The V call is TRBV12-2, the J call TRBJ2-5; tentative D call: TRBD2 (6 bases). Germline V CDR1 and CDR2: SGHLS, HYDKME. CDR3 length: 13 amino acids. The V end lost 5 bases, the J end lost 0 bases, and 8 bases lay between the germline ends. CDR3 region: CASFDWNQDTQYF. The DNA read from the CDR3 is TGTGCCAGCTTTGACTGGAACCAAGACACCCAGTAC.

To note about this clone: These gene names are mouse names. The CDR3 reads CASSPLEQFF. Incomplete CDR3 DNA: TGTGCCAGCAGTCCCTTAGAGCAGTTC. The chain couples TRBV26 to TRBJ2-1; D is unresolved. The read falls 1 residue short of the CDR3 end, and the missing part is taken from the germline J gene. Germline V gene data show CDR1 as KGHPV and CDR2 as FQNQEV (reference sequence). V lost 4 bases and J lost 10, with 5 bases in between. This CDR3 is 10 amino acids long.

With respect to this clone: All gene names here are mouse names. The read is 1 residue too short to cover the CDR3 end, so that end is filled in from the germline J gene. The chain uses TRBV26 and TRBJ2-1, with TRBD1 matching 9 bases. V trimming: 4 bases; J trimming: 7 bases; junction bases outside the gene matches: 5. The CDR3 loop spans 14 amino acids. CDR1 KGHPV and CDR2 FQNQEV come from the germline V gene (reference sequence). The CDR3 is CASSPPTGGAEQFF. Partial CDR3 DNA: TGTGCCAGCAGTCCTCCGACAGGGGGAGCTGAGCAGTTC.

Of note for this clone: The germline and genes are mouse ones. CDR3 DNA, as far as it was read: TGTGCAAGCAGCTCAAACACAGAAGTCTTC. Amino acid sequence: CASSSNTEVF. The full CDR3 is CASSSNTEVFF. This chain links TRBV16 with TRBJ1-1, with unresolved D. The read ends 1 residue before the CDR3 terminus; that terminus is restored from the germline J gene. V was pared by 4 bases and J by 0 bases, with 0 bases between. The CDR3 covers 11 residues. The germline CDR1 and CDR2 sequences are SGHSA and FRNQAP.

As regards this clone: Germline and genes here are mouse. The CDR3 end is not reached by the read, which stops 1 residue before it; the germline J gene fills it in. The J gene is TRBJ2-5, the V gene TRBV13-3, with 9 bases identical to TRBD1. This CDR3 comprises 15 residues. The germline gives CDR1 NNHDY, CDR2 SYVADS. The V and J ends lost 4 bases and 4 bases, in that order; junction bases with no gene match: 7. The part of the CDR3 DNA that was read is TGTGCCAGCAGTCCCTCCGGGACAGGGAAAGACACCCAGTAC. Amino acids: CASSPSGTGKDTQY. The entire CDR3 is CASSPSGTGKDTQYF.

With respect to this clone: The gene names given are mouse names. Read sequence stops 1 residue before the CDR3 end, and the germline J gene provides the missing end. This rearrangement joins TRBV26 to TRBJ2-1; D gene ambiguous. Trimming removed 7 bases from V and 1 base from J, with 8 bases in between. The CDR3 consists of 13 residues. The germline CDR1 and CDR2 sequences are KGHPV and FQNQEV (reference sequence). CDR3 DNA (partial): TGTGCCAGCACCTCCAGAAACTATGCTGAGCAGTTC. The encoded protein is CASTSRNYAEQF. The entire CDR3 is CASTSRNYAEQFF.

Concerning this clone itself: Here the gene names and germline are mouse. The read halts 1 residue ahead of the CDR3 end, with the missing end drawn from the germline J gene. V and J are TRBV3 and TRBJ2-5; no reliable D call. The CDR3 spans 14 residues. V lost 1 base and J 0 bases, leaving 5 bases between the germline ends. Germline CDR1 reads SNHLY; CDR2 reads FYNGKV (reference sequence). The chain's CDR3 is CASSLDPNQDTQYF. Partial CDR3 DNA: TGTGCCAGCAGCTTAGACCCTAACCAAGACACCCAGTAC.

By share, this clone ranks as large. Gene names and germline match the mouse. The CDR3 here is CASGDAGWEQYF. The sequenced part of the CDR3 DNA is TGTGCCAGCGGTGATGCCGGGTGGGAACAGTAC. The rearrangement uses TRBV13-2 and TRBJ2-7, with unresolved D. The CDR3 end falls 1 residue outside the read, so it is completed with the germline J gene. CDR3 length: 12 residues. Germline CDR1 and CDR2: NNHNN and SYGAGS (reference sequence). V was cut by 0 bases and J by 7 bases, with 8 bases left in between.

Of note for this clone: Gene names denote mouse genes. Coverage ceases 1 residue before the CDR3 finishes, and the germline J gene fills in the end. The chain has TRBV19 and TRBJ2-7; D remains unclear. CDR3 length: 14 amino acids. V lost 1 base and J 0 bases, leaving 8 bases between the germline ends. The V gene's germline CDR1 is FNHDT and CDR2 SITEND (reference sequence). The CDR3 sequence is CASSIRQSSYEQYF. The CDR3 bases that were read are TGTGCCAGCAGTATAAGACAAAGCTCCTATGAACAGTAC. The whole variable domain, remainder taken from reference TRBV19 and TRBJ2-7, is GGIITQTPKFLIGQEGQKLTLKCQQNFNHDTMYWYRQDSGKGLRLIYYSITENDLQKGDLSEGYDASREKKSSFSLTVTSAQKNEMAVFLCASSIRQSSYEQYFGPGTRLTVL.

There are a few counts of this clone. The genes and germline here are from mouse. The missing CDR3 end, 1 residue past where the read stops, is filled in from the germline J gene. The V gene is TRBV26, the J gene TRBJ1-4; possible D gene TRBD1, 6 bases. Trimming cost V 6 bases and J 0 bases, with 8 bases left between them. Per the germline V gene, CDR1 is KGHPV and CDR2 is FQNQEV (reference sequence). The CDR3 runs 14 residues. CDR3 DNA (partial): TGTGCCAGCAGAGGGACATTTTCCAACGAAAGATTATTT. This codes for CASRGTFSNERLF. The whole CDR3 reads CASRGTFSNERLFF.

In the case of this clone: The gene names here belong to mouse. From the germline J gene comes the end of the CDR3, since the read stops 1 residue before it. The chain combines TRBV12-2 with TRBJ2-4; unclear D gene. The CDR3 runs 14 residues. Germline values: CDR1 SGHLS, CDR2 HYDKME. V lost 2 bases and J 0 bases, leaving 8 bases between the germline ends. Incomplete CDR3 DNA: TGTGCCAGCTCTCGCCGGGAGAGTCAAAACACCTTGTAC. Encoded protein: CASSRRESQNTLY. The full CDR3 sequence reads CASSRRESQNTLYF.

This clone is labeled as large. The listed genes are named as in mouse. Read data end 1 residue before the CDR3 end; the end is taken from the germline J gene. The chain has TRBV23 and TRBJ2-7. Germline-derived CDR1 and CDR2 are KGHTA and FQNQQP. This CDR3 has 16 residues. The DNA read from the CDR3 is TGCTCCAGCAGTCAATCTATACGGCAGAGCTCCTATGAACAGTAC. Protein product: CSSSQSIRQSSYEQY. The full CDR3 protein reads CSSSQSIRQSSYEQYF.

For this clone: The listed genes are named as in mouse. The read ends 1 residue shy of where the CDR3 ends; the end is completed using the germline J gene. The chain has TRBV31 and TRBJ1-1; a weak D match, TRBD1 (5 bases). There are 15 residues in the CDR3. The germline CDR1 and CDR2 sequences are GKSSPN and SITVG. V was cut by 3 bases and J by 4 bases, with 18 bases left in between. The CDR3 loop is CAWSLGTAGGTEVFF. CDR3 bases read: TGTGCCTGGAGCCTCGGGACGGCCGGGGGCACAGAAGTCTTC.

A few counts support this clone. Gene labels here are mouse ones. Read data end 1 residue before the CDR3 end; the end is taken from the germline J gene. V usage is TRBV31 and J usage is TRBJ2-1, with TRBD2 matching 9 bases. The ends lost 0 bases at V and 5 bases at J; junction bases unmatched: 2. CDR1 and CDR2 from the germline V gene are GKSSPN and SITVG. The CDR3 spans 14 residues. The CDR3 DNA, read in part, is TGTGCCTGGAGTCTCTGGGGGGGGGATGCTGAGCAGTTC. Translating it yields CAWSLWGGDAEQF. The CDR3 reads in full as CAWSLWGGDAEQFF.

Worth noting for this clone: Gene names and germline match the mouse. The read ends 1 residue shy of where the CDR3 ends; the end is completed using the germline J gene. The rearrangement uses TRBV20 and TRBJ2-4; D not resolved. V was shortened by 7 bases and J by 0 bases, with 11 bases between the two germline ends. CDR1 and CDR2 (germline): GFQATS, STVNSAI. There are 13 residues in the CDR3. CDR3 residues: CGVPGSSQNTLYF. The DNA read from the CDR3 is TGTGGTGTTCCTGGAAGTAGTCAAAACACCTTGTAC.

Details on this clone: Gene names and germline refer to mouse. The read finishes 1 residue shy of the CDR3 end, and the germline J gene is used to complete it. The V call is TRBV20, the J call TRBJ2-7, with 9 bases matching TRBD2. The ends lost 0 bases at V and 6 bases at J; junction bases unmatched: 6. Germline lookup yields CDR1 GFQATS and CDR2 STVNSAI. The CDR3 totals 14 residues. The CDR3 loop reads CGARDLGGALEQYF. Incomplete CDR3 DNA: TGTGGTGCTAGGGATCTTGGGGGGGCGCTTGAACAGTAC.

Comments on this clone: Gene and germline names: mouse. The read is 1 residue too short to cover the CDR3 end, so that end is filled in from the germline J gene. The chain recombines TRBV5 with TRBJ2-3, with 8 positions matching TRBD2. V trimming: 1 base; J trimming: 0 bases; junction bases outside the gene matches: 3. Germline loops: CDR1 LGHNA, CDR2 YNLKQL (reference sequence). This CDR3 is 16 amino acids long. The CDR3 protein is CASSQGTGPSAETLYF. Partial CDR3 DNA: TGTGCCAGCAGCCAAGGGACTGGGCCTAGTGCAGAAACGCTGTAT.

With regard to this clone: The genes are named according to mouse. CDR3 DNA, as far as it was read: TGTGCCAGCAGTCTGGGTGAACAGTAC. As protein: CASSLGEQY. The complete CDR3 protein is CASSLGEQYF. The chain links TRBV26 to TRBJ2-7; no reliable D call. The sequenced fragment ends 1 residue before the CDR3 boundary, so the rest is inferred from the germline J gene. The V end lost 2 bases, the J end lost 6 bases, and 2 bases lay between the germline ends. This CDR3 has 10 residues. CDR1 is KGHPV, CDR2 FQNQEV, per germline (reference sequence).

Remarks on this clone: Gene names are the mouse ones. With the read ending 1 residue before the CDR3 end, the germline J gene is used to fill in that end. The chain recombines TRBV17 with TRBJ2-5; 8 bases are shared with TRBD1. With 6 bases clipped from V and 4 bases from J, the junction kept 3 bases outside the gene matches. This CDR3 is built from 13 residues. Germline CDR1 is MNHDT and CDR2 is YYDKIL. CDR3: CASSRDRKDTQYF. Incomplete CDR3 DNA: TGTGCTAGCAGCAGGGACAGGAAAGACACCCAGTAC.

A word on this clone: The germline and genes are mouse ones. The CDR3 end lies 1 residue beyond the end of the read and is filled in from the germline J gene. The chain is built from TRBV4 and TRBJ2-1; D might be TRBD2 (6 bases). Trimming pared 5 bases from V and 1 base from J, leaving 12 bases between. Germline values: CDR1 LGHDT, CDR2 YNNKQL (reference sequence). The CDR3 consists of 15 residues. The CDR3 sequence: CASSGHWENYAEQFF. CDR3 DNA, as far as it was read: TGTGCCAGCAGCGGGCACTGGGAGAACTATGCTGAGCAGTTC.

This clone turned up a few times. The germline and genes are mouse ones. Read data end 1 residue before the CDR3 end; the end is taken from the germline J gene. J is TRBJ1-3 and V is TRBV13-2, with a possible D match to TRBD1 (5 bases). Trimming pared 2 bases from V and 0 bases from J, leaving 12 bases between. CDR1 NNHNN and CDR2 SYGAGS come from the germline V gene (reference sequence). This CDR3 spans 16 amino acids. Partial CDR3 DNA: TGTGCCAGCGGTGAAGGGACGCATAATTCTGGAAATACGCTCTAT. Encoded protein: CASGEGTHNSGNTLY. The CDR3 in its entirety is CASGEGTHNSGNTLYF.

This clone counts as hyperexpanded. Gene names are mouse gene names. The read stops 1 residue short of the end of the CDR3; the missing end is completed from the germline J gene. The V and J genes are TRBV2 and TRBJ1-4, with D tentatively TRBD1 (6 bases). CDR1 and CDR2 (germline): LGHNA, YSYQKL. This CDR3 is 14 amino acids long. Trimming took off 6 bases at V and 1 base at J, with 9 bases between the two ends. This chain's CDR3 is CASRPGHSNERLFF. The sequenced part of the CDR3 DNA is TGTGCCAGCAGACCGGGACATTCCAACGAAAGATTATTT.

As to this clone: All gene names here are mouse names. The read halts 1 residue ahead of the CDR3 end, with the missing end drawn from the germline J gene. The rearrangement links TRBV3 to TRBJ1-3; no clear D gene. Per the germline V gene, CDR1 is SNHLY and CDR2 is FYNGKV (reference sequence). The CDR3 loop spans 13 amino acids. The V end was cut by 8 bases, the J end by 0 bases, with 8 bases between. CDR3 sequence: CASAQISGNTLYF. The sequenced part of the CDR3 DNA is TGTGCCAGCGCGCAAATTTCTGGAAATACGCTCTAT.

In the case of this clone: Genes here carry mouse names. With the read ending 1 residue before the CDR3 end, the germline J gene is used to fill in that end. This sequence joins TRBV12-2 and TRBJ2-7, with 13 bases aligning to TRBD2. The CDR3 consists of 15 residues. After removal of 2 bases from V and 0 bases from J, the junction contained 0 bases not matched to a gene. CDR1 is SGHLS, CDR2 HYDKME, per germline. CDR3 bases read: TGTGCCAGCTCTCGGGACTGGGGGGGCTCCTATGAACAGTAC. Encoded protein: CASSRDWGGSYEQY. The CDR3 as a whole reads CASSRDWGGSYEQYF.

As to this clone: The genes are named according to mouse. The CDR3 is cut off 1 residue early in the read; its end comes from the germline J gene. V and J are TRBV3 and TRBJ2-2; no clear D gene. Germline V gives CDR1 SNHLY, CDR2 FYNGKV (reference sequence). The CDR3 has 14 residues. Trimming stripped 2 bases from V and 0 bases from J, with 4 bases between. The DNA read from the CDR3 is TGTGCCAGCAGCTTACAAGCAAACACCGGGCAGCTCTAC. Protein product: CASSLQANTGQLY. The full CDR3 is CASSLQANTGQLYF.

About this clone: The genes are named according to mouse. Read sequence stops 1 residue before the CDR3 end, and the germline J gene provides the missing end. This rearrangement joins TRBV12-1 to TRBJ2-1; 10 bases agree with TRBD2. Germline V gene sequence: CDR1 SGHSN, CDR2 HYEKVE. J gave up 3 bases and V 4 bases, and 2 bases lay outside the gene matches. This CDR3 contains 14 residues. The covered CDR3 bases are TGTGCCAGCTCCCGGACTGGGGGCTATGCTGAGCAGTTC. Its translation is CASSRTGGYAEQF. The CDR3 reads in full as CASSRTGGYAEQFF.

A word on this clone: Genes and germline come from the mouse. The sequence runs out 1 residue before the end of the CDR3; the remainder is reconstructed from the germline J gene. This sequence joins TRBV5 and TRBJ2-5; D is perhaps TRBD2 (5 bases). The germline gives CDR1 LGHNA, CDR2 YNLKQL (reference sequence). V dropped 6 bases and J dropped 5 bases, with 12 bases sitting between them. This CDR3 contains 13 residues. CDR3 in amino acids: CASRQWGSDTQYF. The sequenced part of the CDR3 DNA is TGTGCCAGCAGGCAATGGGGTTCAGACACCCAGTAC.

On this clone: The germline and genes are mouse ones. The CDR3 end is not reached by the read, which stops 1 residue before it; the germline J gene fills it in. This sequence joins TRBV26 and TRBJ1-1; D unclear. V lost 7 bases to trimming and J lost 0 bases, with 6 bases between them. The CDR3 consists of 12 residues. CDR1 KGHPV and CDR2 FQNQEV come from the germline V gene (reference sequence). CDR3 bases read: TGTGCCAGCAACATACAGAACACAGAAGTCTTC. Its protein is CASNIQNTEVF. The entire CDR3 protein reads CASNIQNTEVFF.

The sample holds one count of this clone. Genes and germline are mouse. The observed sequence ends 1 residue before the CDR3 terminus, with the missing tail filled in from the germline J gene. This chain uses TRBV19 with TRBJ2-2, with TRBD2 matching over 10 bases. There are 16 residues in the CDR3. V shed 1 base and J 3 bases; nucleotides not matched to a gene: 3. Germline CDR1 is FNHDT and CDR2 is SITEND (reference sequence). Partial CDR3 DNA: TGTGCCAGCAGTATAAGGGACTGGGGTGACACCGGGCAGCTCTAC. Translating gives CASSIRDWGDTGQLY. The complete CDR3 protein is CASSIRDWGDTGQLYF.